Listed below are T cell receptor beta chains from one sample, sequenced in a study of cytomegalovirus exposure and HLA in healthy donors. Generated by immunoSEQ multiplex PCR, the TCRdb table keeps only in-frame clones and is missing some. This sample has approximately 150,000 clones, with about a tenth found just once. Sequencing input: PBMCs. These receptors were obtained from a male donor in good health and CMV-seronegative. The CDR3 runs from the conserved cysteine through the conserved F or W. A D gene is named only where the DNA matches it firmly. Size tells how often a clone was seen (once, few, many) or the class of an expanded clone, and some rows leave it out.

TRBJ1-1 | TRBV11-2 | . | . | TGTGCCAGCAGCTTAGGGGTAAGGGGGACTGAAGCTTTCTTT | CASSLGVRGTEAFF
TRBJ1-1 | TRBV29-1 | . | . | TGCAGCGCTGTGACCACACTTCGGGGGTTAAACACTGAAGCTTTCTTT | CSAVTTLRGLNTEAFF
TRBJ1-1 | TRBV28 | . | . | TGTGCCAGCAGTTCATACGATGCGACTGAAGCTTTCTTT | CASSSYDATEAFF
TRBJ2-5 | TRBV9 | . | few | TGTGCCAGCAGCTTTAGCGGCTCCCAAGAGACCCAGTACTTC | CASSFSGSQETQYF
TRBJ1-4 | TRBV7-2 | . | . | TGTGCCAGCAGCTTAGGTACCGTACAGACAACTAATGAAAAACTGTTTTTT | CASSLGTVQTTNEKLFF
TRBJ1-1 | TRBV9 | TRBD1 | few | TGTGCCAGCAGCGCGACAGGGGCGAACACTGAAGCTTTCTTT | CASSATGANTEAFF
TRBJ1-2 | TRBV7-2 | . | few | TGTGCCAGCAGCTTAAGCGGGGGCGTTAACTATGGCTACACCTTC | CASSLSGGVNYGYTF
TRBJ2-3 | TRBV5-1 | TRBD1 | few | TGCGCCAGCAGCAACGGGACAGTTCGAGATACGCAGTATTTT | CASSNGTVRDTQYF
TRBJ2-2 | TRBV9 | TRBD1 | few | TGTGCCAGCAGCGACCAGGGGGTCGAAGGCACCGGGGAGCTGTTTTTT | CASSDQGVEGTGELFF
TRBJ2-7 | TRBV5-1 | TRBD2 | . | TGCGCCAGCAGCCCTCGGGGGGGCGAGGTCTTCTACGAGCAGTACTTC | CASSPRGGEVFYEQYF
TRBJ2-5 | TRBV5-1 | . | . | TGCGCCAGCAGCTTGGTTGGGGCCCAAGAGACCCAGTACTTC | CASSLVGAQETQYF
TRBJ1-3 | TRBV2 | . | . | TGTGCCAGCAGTCGACTCGGGATCTCTGGAAACACCATATATTTT | CASSRLGISGNTIYF
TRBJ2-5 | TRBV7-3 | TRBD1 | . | TGTGCCAGCAGCTCAACAGGGGGTGTCGGGGAGACCCAATACTTC | CASSSTGGVGETQYF
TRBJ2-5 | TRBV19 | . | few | TGTGCCAGTAGTACCCCGACTGGGGGGTCCCAAGAGACCCAGTACTTC | CASSTPTGGSQETQYF
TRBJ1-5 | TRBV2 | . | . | TGTGCCAGTCAGTATAGCAATCAGCCCCAGCATTTT | CASQYSNQPQHF
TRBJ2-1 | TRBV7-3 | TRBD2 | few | TGTGCCAGCAGCCCGAGCGGGAGCCCCAATGAGCAGTTCTTC | CASSPSGSPNEQFF
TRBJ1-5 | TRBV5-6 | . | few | TGTGCCAGCAGCTTGGCGGCAGGGAGCAATCAGCCCCAGCATTTT | CASSLAAGSNQPQHF
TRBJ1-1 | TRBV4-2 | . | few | TGTGCCAGCAGCCAGGACCCTCAAGCGGGCACTGAAGCTTTCTTT | CASSQDPQAGTEAFF
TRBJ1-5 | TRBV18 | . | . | TGTGCCAGCTCAGGGCAGTACAATCAGCCCCAGCATTTT | CASSGQYNQPQHF
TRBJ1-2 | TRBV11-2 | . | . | TGTGCCAGCAGCTTTACCGTGGGAGGGTGGGACACCTTC | CASSFTVGGWDTF
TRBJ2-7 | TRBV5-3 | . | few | TGTGCCAGAAGCCTGACAGTCTCCTACGAGCAGTACTTC | CARSLTVSYEQYF
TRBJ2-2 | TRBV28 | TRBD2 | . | TGTGCCAGCAGCTTGGCGGGGGCGAACACCGGGGAGCTGTTTTTT | CASSLAGANTGELFF
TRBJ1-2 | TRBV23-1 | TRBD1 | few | TGCGCCAGCAGCCATCTTTGGGACAGCTATGGCTACACCTTC | CASSHLWDSYGYTF
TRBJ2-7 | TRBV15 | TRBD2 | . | TGTGCCACCAGTCCCTCGGGACTAGAACAGGTTTTTCCCGAGCAGTACTTC | CATSPSGLEQVFPEQYF
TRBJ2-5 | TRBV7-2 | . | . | TGTGCCAGCAGCCCCACTGGGACCCAGTACTTC | CASSPTGTQYF
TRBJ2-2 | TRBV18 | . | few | TGTGCCAGCTCACCACTGAATACGGAACAGGGGGAGCTGTTTTTT | CASSPLNTEQGELFF
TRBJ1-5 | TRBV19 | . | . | TGTGCCAGTAGTTCTCCCCCCGGGACACTTCCGCCTAGCAATCAGCCCCAGCATTTT | CASSSPPGTLPPSNQPQHF
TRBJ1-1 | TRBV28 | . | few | TGTGCCAGCAGTTTACCCAAGAACACTGAAGCTTTCTTT | CASSLPKNTEAFF
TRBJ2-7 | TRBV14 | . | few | TGTGCCAGCAGCCGAGCGACAGGATACTACGAGCAGTACTTC | CASSRATGYYEQYF
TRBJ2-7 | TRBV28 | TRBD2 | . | TGTGCCAGCAGTTTTGGGGGGGTCGAGCAGTACTTC | CASSFGGVEQYF
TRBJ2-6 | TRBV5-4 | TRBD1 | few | TGTGCCAGCAGCTTGGGAGGACAGGCCGGCTCTGGGGCCAACGTCCTGACTTTC | CASSLGGQAGSGANVLTF
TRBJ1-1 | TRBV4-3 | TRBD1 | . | TGCGCCAGCAGCCAGACAGGGGGTAACACTGAAGCTTTCTTT | CASSQTGGNTEAFF
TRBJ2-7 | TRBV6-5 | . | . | TGTGCCAGCAGTTACAGTGGAGACTACGAGCAGTACTTC | CASSYSGDYEQYF
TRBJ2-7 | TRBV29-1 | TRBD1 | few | TGCAGCGTTTACGACAGGGGCGAGCAGTACTTC | CSVYDRGEQYF
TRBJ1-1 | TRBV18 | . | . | TGTGCCAGCTCACCAGTGGAGGCAGGGGTGAACACTGAAGCTTTCTTT | CASSPVEAGVNTEAFF
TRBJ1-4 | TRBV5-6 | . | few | TGTGCCAGCACCCCCGGTGAGGGAGAAGAAAAACTGTTTTTT | CASTPGEGEEKLFF
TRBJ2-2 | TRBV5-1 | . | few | TGCGCCAGCAACGAACAGGACAACACCGGGGAGCTGTTTTTT | CASNEQDNTGELFF
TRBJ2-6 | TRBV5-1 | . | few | TGCGCCAGCAGCTTCACAGGAGTTCTCTCTGGGGCCAACGTCCTGACTTTC | CASSFTGVLSGANVLTF
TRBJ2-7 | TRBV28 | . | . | TGTGCCACCTCGGGACAACCTAACTCCTACGAGCAGTACTTC | CATSGQPNSYEQYF
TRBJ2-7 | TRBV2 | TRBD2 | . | TGTGCCAGCACCACGGCCGGGACTACCGACGAGCAGTACTTC | CASTTAGTTDEQYF